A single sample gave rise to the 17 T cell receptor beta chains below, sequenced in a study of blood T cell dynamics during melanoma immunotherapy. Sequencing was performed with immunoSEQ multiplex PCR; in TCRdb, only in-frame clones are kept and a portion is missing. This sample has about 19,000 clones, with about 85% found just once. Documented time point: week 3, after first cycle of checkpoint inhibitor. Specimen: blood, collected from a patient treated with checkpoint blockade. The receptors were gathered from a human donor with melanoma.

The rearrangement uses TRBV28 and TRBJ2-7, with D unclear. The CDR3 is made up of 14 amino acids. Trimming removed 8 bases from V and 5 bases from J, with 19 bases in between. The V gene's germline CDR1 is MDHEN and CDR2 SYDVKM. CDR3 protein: CASSDAGSFHEQYF. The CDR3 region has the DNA TGTGCCAGCTCCGACGCCGGCAGTTTCCACGAGCAGTACTTC.

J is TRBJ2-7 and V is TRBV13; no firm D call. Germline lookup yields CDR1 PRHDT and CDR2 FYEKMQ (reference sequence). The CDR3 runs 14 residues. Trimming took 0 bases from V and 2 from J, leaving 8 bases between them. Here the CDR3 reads CASSLGRLAYEQYF. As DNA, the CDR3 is TGTGCCAGCAGCTTAGGGAGGTTGGCCTACGAGCAGTACTTC.

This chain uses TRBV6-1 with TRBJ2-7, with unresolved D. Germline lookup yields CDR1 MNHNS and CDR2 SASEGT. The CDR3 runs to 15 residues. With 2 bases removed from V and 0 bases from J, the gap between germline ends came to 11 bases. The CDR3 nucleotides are TGTGCCAGCAGTGAATCTCTCCCGGTCTCCTACGAGCAGTACTTC. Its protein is CASSESLPVSYEQYF.

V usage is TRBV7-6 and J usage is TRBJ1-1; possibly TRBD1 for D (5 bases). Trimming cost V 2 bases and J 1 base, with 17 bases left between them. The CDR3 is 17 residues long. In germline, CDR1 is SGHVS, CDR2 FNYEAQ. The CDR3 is CASSLPWGGVRNTEAFF. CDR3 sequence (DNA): TGTGCCAGCAGCTTACCCTGGGGGGGGGTACGGAACACTGAAGCTTTCTTT.

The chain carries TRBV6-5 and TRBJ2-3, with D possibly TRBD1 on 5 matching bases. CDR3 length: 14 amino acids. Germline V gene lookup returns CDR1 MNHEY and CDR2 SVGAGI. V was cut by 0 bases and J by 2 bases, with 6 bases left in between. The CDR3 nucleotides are TGTGCCAGCAGTTACTCAGGGGCCACAGATACGCAGTATTTT. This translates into CASSYSGATDTQYF.

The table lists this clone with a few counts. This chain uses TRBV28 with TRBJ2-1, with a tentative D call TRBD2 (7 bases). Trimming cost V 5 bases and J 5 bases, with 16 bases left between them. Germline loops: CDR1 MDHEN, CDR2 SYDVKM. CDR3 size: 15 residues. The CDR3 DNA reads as TGTGCCAGCAGTCACCGCGGGGGCTGGGACAATGAGCAGTTCTTC. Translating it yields CASSHRGGWDNEQFF.

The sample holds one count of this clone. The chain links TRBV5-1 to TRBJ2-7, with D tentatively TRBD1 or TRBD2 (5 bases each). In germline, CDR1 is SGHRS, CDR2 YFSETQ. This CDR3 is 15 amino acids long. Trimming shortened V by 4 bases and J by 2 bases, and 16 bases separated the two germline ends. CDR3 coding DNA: TGCGCCAGCAGCCCGCACCGGGACGGACCCTACGAGCAGTACTTC. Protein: CASSPHRDGPYEQYF.

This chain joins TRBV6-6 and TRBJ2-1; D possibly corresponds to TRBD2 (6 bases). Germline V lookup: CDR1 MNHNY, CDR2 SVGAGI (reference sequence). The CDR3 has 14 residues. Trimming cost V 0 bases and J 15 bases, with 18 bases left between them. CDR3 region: CASSYSGGSGWAFF. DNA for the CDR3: TGTGCCAGCAGTTACTCCGGAGGGTCAGGGTGGGCGTTCTTC.

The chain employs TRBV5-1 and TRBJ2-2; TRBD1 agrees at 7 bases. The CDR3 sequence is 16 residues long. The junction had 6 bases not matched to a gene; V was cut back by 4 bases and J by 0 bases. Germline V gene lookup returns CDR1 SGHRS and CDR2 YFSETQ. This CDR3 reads CASSPTGTANTGELFF. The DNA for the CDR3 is TGCGCCAGCAGCCCGACCGGGACAGCGAACACCGGGGAGCTGTTTTTT.

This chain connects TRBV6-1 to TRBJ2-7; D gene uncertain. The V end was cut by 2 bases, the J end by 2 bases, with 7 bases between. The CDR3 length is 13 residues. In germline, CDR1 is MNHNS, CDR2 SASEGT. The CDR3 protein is CASSELTTYEQYF. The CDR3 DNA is TGTGCCAGCAGTGAACTCACAACCTACGAGCAGTACTTC.

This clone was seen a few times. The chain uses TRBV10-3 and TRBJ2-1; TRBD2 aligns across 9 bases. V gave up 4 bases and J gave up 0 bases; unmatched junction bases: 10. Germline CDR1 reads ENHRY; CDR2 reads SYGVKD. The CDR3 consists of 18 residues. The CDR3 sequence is CAISGGLAEPSSYNEQFF. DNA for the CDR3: TGTGCCATCAGTGGGGGACTAGCAGAGCCCAGCTCCTACAATGAGCAGTTCTTC.

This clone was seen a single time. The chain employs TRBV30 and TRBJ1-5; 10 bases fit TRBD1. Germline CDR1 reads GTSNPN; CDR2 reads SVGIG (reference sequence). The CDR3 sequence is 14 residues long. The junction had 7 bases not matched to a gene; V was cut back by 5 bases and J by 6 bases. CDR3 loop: CAWRTGGVGQPQHF. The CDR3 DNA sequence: TGTGCCTGGCGGACAGGGGGGGTAGGTCAGCCCCAGCATTTT.

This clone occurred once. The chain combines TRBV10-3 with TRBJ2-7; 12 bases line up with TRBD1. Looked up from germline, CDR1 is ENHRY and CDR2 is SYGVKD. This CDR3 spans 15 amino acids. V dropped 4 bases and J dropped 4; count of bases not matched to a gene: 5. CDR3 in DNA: TGTGCCATCAGTGCCCGGGACAGGGGGCTGTACGAGCAGTACTTC. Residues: CAISARDRGLYEQYF.

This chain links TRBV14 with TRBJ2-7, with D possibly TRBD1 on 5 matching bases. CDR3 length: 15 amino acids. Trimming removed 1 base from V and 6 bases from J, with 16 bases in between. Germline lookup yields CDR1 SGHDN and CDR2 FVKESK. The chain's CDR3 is CASSQVTQGGAEQYF. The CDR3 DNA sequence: TGTGCCAGCAGCCAAGTGACCCAGGGCGGAGCCGAGCAGTACTTC.

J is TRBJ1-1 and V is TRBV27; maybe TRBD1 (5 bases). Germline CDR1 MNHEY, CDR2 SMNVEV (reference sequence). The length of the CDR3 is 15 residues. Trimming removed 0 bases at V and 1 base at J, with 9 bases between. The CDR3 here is CASSLSGTWNTEAFF. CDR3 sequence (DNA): TGTGCCAGCAGTTTATCGGGGACCTGGAACACTGAAGCTTTCTTT.

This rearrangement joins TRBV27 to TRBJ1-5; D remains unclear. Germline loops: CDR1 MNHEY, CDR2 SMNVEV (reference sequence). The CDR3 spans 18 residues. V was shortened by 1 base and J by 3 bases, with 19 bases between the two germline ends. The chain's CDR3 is CASSLFHSGDILNQPQHF. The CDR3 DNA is TGTGCCAGCAGTTTATTCCACTCGGGAGACATCCTCAATCAGCCCCAGCATTTT.

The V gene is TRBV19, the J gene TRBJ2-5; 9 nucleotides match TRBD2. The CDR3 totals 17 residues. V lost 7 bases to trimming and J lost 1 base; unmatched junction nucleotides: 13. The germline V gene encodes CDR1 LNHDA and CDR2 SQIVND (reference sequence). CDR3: CASTRTGWREGQETQYF. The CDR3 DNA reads TGTGCCAGTACCAGGACAGGATGGCGGGAGGGCCAAGAGACCCAGTACTTC.